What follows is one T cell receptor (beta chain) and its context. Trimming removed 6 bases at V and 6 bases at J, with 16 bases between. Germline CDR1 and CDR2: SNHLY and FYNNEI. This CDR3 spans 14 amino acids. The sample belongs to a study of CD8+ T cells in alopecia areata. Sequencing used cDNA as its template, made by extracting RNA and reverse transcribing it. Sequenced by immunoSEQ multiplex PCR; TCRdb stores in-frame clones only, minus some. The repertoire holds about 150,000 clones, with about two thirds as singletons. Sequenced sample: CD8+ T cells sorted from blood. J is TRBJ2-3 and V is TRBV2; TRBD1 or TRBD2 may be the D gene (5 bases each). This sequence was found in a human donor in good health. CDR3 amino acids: CASRGPIPGDTQYF. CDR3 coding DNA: TGTGCCAGCAGGGGACCGATTCCGGGGGATACGCAGTATTTT.